This is a list of T cell receptor beta chains from one sample in a study of cytomegalovirus exposure and HLA in healthy donors. Assay used: immunoSEQ multiplex PCR; TCRdb lists only in-frame clones, some missing. The table has about 330,000 clones, just over 85% seen once. The sample consisted of PBMCs. The receptors here all came from a woman aged 18 to 35 in good health and CMV-seronegative. Both conserved end residues are part of each CDR3. The order of the fields is clone size, J gene, V gene, D gene, CDR3 protein, CDR3 DNA. The D gene is left open where the match is weak. Not all rows give a size; the values are once, few, many and, for expanded clones, a class.

- | TRBJ1-1 | TRBV19 | - | CASIPPAAGMNTEAFF | TGTGCCAGTATTCCCCCCGCAGCCGGGATGAACACTGAAGCTTTCTTT
- | TRBJ1-2 | TRBV7-2 | TRBD1 | CASSSQQGSYGYTF | TGTGCCAGCAGCTCCCAACAGGGGAGCTATGGCTACACCTTC
- | TRBJ1-1 | TRBV25-1 | - | CASSKRLGDTEAFF | TGTGCCAGCAGTAAGAGGCTAGGGGACACTGAAGCTTTCTTT
- | TRBJ2-4 | TRBV29-1 | - | CSVVGQGVNIQYF | TGCAGCGTTGTAGGGCAGGGTGTCAACATTCAGTACTTC
- | TRBJ1-1 | TRBV30 | - | CAWSVRGGTEAFF | TGTGCCTGGAGTGTTCGGGGGGGCACTGAAGCTTTCTTT
once | TRBJ1-5 | TRBV11-2 | - | CASSLGALQPQHF | TGTGCCAGCAGCTTAGGGGCCCTTCAGCCCCAGCATTTT
once | TRBJ1-2 | TRBV7-3 | TRBD1 | CASSQDGQGYGYTF | TGTGCCAGCAGCCAAGACGGACAGGGCTATGGCTACACCTTC
- | TRBJ2-3 | TRBV28 | TRBD1 | CASSFYRGEGTDTQYF | TGTGCCAGCAGTTTCTACAGGGGAGAGGGAACAGATACGCAGTATTTT
- | TRBJ2-3 | TRBV27 | TRBD2 | CASSTAAGAVTDTQYF | TGTGCCAGCAGTACGGCAGCGGGAGCCGTCACAGATACGCAGTATTTT
- | TRBJ1-5 | TRBV4-2 | TRBD1 | CASSPTANAQTGGNQPQHF | TGTGCCAGCAGCCCGACAGCAAACGCACAAACAGGGGGCAATCAGCCCCAGCATTTT
- | TRBJ1-1 | TRBV7-9 | - | CASSGGVGNTEAFF | TGTGCCAGCAGCGGGGGCGTAGGAAACACTGAAGCTTTCTTT
once | TRBJ2-5 | TRBV9 | TRBD1 | CASSVVGGTGETQYF | TGTGCCAGCAGCGTAGTAGGGGGCACAGGGGAGACCCAGTACTTC
- | TRBJ1-5 | TRBV7-2 | TRBD1 | CASSSLYGTAPQHF | TGTGCCAGCAGCTCCTTATATGGGACAGCGCCCCAGCATTTT
- | TRBJ1-4 | TRBV27 | - | CASSPGSTNEKLFF | TGTGCCAGCAGCCCCGGGTCAACTAATGAAAAACTGTTTTTT
- | TRBJ1-2 | TRBV6-5 | - | CASSYFKGANYGYTF | TGTGCCAGCAGTTACTTCAAGGGAGCTAACTATGGCTACACCTTC
- | TRBJ2-7 | TRBV28 | - | CASSNVQGTYEQYF | TGTGCCAGCAGTAACGTACAGGGCACCTACGAGCAGTACTTC
- | TRBJ1-5 | TRBV28 | - | CASRLPDQPQHF | TGTGCCAGCAGATTACCCGATCAGCCCCAGCATTTT
few | TRBJ1-5 | TRBV7-9 | TRBD1 | CASSSTGGDQPQHF | TGTGCCAGCAGCTCCACAGGGGGAGACCAGCCCCAGCATTTT
- | TRBJ2-1 | TRBV27 | TRBD2 | CASSFQLAGLNEQFF | TGTGCCAGCAGTTTCCAACTAGCGGGACTGAATGAGCAGTTCTTC
- | TRBJ1-2 | TRBV4-3 | - | CASSHDSANYGYTF | TGCGCCAGCAGCCACGACAGCGCAAACTATGGCTACACCTTC
- | TRBJ2-3 | TRBV12-5 | - | CASGRGLGADTQYF | TGTGCTAGTGGCAGAGGCTTAGGGGCAGATACGCAGTATTTT
- | TRBJ2-7 | TRBV25-1 | - | CASSDYYEQYF | TGTGCCAGCAGTGATTATTACGAGCAGTACTTC
once | TRBJ2-1 | TRBV2 | - | CASSEEGRAAPGNEQFF | TGTGCCAGCAGTGAAGAGGGAAGAGCGGCACCGGGCAATGAGCAGTTCTTC
- | TRBJ2-2 | TRBV7-3 | - | CASSPGGRENTGELFF | TGTGCCAGCAGCCCAGGGGGGCGGGAGAACACCGGGGAGCTGTTTTTT
- | TRBJ2-5 | TRBV15 | TRBD1 | CATSRGDRDQETQYF | TGTGCCACCAGCAGAGGGGACAGGGACCAAGAGACCCAGTACTTC
- | TRBJ2-2 | TRBV7-3 | TRBD2 | CASSSGLAGGLNTGELFF | TGTGCCAGCAGCTCGGGACTAGCGGGAGGGCTGAACACCGGGGAGCTGTTTTTT
- | TRBJ2-3 | TRBV9 | - | CASSVTPDTQYF | TGTGCCAGCAGCGTAACACCAGATACGCAGTATTTT
- | TRBJ2-7 | TRBV7-2 | TRBD2 | CASSLAGGSSYEQYF | TGTGCCAGCAGCCTAGCCGGGGGGTCCTCCTACGAGCAGTACTTC
- | TRBJ1-2 | TRBV6-5 | - | CVTLAGNGYTF | TGTGTCACATTGGCGGGGAATGGCTACACCTTC
once | TRBJ1-1 | TRBV4-3 | TRBD1 | CASSQPAGTGEAFF | TGCGCCAGCAGCCAACCGGCCGGGACAGGTGAAGCTTTCTTT
- | TRBJ2-7 | TRBV27 | TRBD2 | CASSFNSGKSYEQYF | TGTGCCAGCAGTTTTAATAGCGGGAAGTCCTACGAGCAGTACTTC
- | TRBJ2-3 | TRBV5-6 | TRBD2 | CASSSLAGGIGDTQYF | TGTGCCAGCAGCTCCTTAGCGGGAGGGATTGGAGATACGCAGTATTTT
- | TRBJ2-2 | TRBV18 | TRBD2 | CASSPQEGRDTGELFF | TGTGCCAGCTCACCACAAGAAGGGAGGGACACCGGGGAGCTGTTTTTT
- | TRBJ2-7 | TRBV7-2 | - | CASSLAAGVGEQYF | TGTGCCAGCAGCTTAGCGGCAGGGGTCGGGGAGCAGTACTTC
- | TRBJ2-7 | TRBV7-2 | - | CASSLVQEQYF | TGTGCCAGCAGCTTAGTCCAAGAGCAGTACTTC
- | TRBJ2-7 | TRBV19 | TRBD1 | CASSQGTGIGQYF | TGTGCCAGTAGCCAAGGGACAGGGATCGGGCAGTACTTC
once | TRBJ1-2 | TRBV19 | - | CASSTPQGGNTF | TGTGCCAGTAGTACCCCGCAGGGAGGTAACACCTTC
- | TRBJ2-2 | TRBV27 | TRBD1 | CASSQDRVGTGELFF | TGTGCCAGCAGCCAGGACAGGGTGGGCACCGGGGAGCTGTTTTTT
- | TRBJ2-7 | TRBV12-5 | TRBD2 | CASGLAPAGGLYEQYF | TGTGCTAGTGGTTTGGCCCCCGCGGGGGGCCTCTACGAGCAGTACTTC
- | TRBJ1-4 | TRBV11-3 | TRBD1 | CASSLETGTGRTKLFF | TGTGCCAGCAGCTTAGAAACCGGGACAGGGAGAACAAAACTGTTTTTT
- | TRBJ2-7 | TRBV6-6 | - | CASMRVLRDEQYF | TGTGCCAGCATGAGGGTCCTCCGGGACGAGCAGTACTTC
- | TRBJ2-3 | TRBV6-5 | - | CASSYLGGSTDTQYF | TGTGCCAGCAGTTACCTAGGCGGTAGCACAGATACGCAGTATTTT
- | TRBJ2-1 | TRBV30 | - | CAWSESSSYNEQFF | TGTGCCTGGAGTGAAAGTAGCTCCTACAATGAGCAGTTCTTC
- | TRBJ2-5 | TRBV5-1 | TRBD2 | CASSQMTSGEETQYF | TGCGCCAGCAGCCAAATGACTAGCGGGGAAGAGACCCAGTACTTC
- | TRBJ1-5 | TRBV2 | - | CASSGPGFTEAIQPQHF | TGTGCCAGCAGTGGACCAGGTTTTACGGAGGCAATCCAGCCCCAGCATTTT